This T cell receptor beta chain comes out of a study of CD8 T cells in ankylosing spondylitis. This clonotype has ten or more counts. Its antigen is unknown. Overall study results and limits: Ankylosing spondylitis blood appeared to be characterized by a TCR beta motif of 8 or 9 highly homologous variants.

TCRdb re-called the 5' RACE reads with MiXCR, one entry per CDR3 protein. The sample consists of roughly 490,000 distinct CDR3 sequences, 5.3% of them appearing once. The CDR3 has 15 residues. V dropped 4 bases and J dropped 3 bases, with 14 bases sitting between them. CDR1 is SGHDT, CDR2 YYEEEE, per germline. The sample consisted of blood, either unsorted or a sorted T cell fraction (not recorded which). This sequence originates from a male donor with ankylosing spondylitis. The V and J genes are TRBV5-6 and TRBJ2-1, with D tentatively TRBD1 (6 bases). As DNA, the CDR3 is TGTGCCAGCAGCGCTACAGGGTCCCACTACAATGAGCAGTTCTTC. Translation gives CASSATGSHYNEQFF.